This entry lists 14 T cell receptor beta chains sequenced from one sample in a study of blood T cell repertoires in COVID-19. The repertoire was sequenced with immunoSEQ multiplex PCR; TCRdb's copy has only in-frame clones and lacks some. The sample carries tens of thousands of clones, 80% recorded once. Source material: peripheral blood. These receptors all come from a man in his sixties with active COVID-19.

This clone was found a few times. The chain couples TRBV9 to TRBJ2-1; TRBD2 might be the D (5 bases). This CDR3 is built from 14 residues. V lost 0 bases, J lost 9 bases, and 13 bases lay in between. CDR1 and CDR2 (germline): SGDLS, YYNGEE. DNA for the CDR3: TGTGCCAGCAGCGTAGGTTCCGGAGGCAGTGAGCAGTTCTTC. It yields the protein CASSVGSGGSEQFF.

This clone was seen only a few times. This sequence joins TRBV27 and TRBJ2-7; TRBD1 is a possible D gene (5 bases). V dropped 3 bases and J dropped 0 bases, with 6 bases sitting between them. The V gene's germline CDR1 is MNHEY and CDR2 SMNVEV (reference sequence). This CDR3 spans 13 amino acids. CDR3 coding DNA: TGTGCCAGCAGTTTCAGGGACTCCTACGAGCAGTACTTC. It encodes CASSFRDSYEQYF.

This clone was seen only once. This chain uses TRBV9 with TRBJ1-6; D remains unclear. Per germline, CDR1 SGDLS and CDR2 YYNGEE. V was trimmed by 4 bases and J by 5 bases, leaving 16 bases between them. This CDR3 contains 16 residues. CDR3 loop: CASSPTGVGNNSPLHF. The DNA for the CDR3 is TGTGCCAGCAGCCCCACGGGTGTCGGGAATAATTCACCCCTCCACTTT.

This chain's CDR3 is CASSLERVDQETQYF. The CDR3 coding sequence is TGCGCCAGCAGCTTGGAGCGGGTGGACCAAGAGACCCAGTACTTC. This chain links TRBV5-1 with TRBJ2-5; the D gene is possibly TRBD2 (6 bases). The V end lost 0 bases, the J end lost 0 bases, and 9 bases lay between the germline ends. CDR1 SGHRS and CDR2 YFSETQ come from the germline V gene. CDR3 length: 15 amino acids.

A single count supports this clone. The chain combines TRBV6-1 with TRBJ2-7; 9 positions agree with TRBD1. Germline trimming cut 2 bases from V and 2 bases from J; bases unmatched to any gene: 4. The CDR3 runs to 15 residues. Germline loops: CDR1 MNHNS, CDR2 SASEGT. The CDR3 sequence: CASSEYRGQPYEQYF. The CDR3 DNA reads TGTGCCAGCAGTGAATACAGGGGGCAACCCTACGAGCAGTACTTC.

The chain is built from TRBV11-3 and TRBJ2-1, with TRBD1 matching 10 bases. V was clipped by 5 bases and J by 7 bases; unmatched bases: 11. The length of the CDR3 is 16 residues. Per the germline V gene, CDR1 is SGHNT and CDR2 is YENEEA. CDR3 nucleotides: TGTGCCAGCAGCGCTACTCCGGGACAGGGGTATAATGAGCAGTTCTTC. Translated: CASSATPGQGYNEQFF.

The gene calls are TRBV28 and TRBJ2-3; D remains unclear. The CDR3 is 13 amino acids. Germline V gene lookup returns CDR1 MDHEN and CDR2 SYDVKM. V lost 3 bases to trimming and J lost 3 bases, with 7 bases between them. CDR3 in amino acids: CASSFDSTDTQYF. CDR3 DNA: TGTGCCAGCAGTTTCGATAGTACAGATACGCAGTATTTT.

This rearrangement joins TRBV28 to TRBJ1-2; unclear D gene. V was shortened by 1 base and J by 7 bases, with 7 bases between the two germline ends. The CDR3 covers 12 residues. CDR1 and CDR2 (germline): MDHEN, SYDVKM. The CDR3 is CASSLFSSGYTF. The CDR3 DNA follows: TGTGCCAGCAGTTTATTTTCTAGTGGCTACACCTTC.

The V gene is TRBV18, the J gene TRBJ2-3; 11 bases match TRBD2. The V gene end was trimmed by 3 bases and the J gene end by 1 base; junction bases not matched to a gene: 3. The CDR3 loop spans 16 amino acids. Looked up from germline, CDR1 is KGHSH and CDR2 is LQKENI. CDR3 loop: CASSPALAGGTDTQYF. In DNA form, the CDR3 reads TGTGCCAGCTCACCGGCACTAGCGGGGGGCACAGATACGCAGTATTTT.

The chain employs TRBV19 and TRBJ1-5; D call uncertain. V lost 3 bases and J lost 0, with 9 bases in between. Germline loops: CDR1 LNHDA, CDR2 SQIVND (reference sequence). CDR3 length: 15 amino acids. CDR3 sequence reads: CASSMRPDSNQPQHF. The CDR3 region has the DNA TGTGCCAGTAGTATGAGGCCAGATAGCAATCAGCCCCAGCATTTT. The full variable domain, completed using reference TRBV19 and TRBJ1-5, is DGGITQSPKYLFRKEGQNVTLSCEQNLNHDAMYWYRQDPGQGLRLIYYSQIVNDFQKGDIAEGYSVSREKKESFPLTVTSAQKNPTAFYLCASSMRPDSNQPQHFGDGTRLSIL.

The chain uses TRBV19 and TRBJ2-3, with a weak D call TRBD2 (5 bases). Trimming removed 4 bases at V and 11 bases at J, with 13 bases between. The CDR3 is 12 residues long. Germline V gives CDR1 LNHDA, CDR2 SQIVND (reference sequence). The CDR3 is CASSTLQREQYF. CDR3 nucleotide sequence: TGTGCCAGTAGTACACTCCAGAGGGAGCAGTATTTT.

The genes are TRBV4-2 and TRBJ2-5; D is perhaps TRBD2 (6 bases). This CDR3 spans 19 amino acids. Germline V gives CDR1 LGHNA, CDR2 YNFKEQ. V gave up 3 bases and J gave up 2 bases, with 25 bases separating them. The DNA for the CDR3 is TGTGCCAGCAGCCATCTCTCTTTAGGAGGGAGAGGTTGGCAAGAGACCCAGTACTTC. Amino acids: CASSHLSLGGRGWQETQYF.

Relative to its sample, this clone is medium-sized. The sample holds other DNA sequences that translate to the same CDR3. The rearrangement uses TRBV5-5 and TRBJ2-7, with a possible D match to TRBD2 (5 bases). The CDR3 runs to 16 residues. V shed 4 bases and J shed 4 bases, with 21 bases lying between them. Looked up from germline, CDR1 is SGHKS and CDR2 is YYEKEE (reference sequence). As DNA, the CDR3 is TGTGCCAGCAGCCCCCCGCTGCGGGTACGGTTGTACGAGCAGTACTTC. The encoded protein is CASSPPLRVRLYEQYF.

The V and J genes are TRBV19 and TRBJ2-6, with 11 bases lining up with TRBD1. Losses at the gene ends were 6 bases for V and 2 bases for J; bases not matched to a gene: 6. CDR1 is LNHDA and CDR2 is SQIVND in the germline V gene (reference sequence). CDR3 length: 17 residues. The CDR3 nucleotides are TGTGCCAGTAGCCCCCCGGGACAGGGGGCTGGGGCCAACGTCCTGACTTTC. Translation gives CASSPPGQGAGANVLTF.